This T cell receptor (beta chain) originates from a study of immune heterogeneity within non-small cell lung tumors (dated by TCRdb to between 2018 and 2020). Looking at the study overall: By histology, a handful of squamous cell carcinomas, 10 non-squamous carcinomas and 1 tumor not otherwise specified were included. To look at intratumoral immune heterogeneity, the study ran whole-exome sequencing, RNA-seq and TCR beta repertoire sequencing on several spatially distinct regions taken from every NSCLC tumor. TCR repertoires were analyzed from 55 to 60 tumor loci of fewer than 16 patients, while transcriptome data covered only roughly 43 loci from more than 10 patients. Binding of neoantigens to the HLA alleles of each patient was predicted with netMHCpan-3.0 for mutant peptides of 8 to 11 amino acids. Summary of the overall study and its limitations: Within a patient, identical dominant CDR3B clonotypes were found to recur across loci, yet unique high-frequency clones were also harbored in different tumor locations. A statistically significant but moderate positive correlation (R approximately 0.31) was observed between local T-cell repertoire clonality and local tumor mutational burden. High-frequency TCR beta clonotypes were largely distinct between individual patients.

The TCR beta CDR3 region was amplified with a multiplex PCR system whose first round of approximately 10 cycles used 32 V-gene forward primers and 13 J-gene reverse primers. A QIAGEN Multiplex PCR Kit was used for first-round PCR, and the primer sequences were filed in Chinese patent CN105087789A. In a second PCR round, Illumina universal primers were added with the Phusion High-Fidelity PCR Kit. The TCR libraries underwent paired-end sequencing with a read length of 151 bp on the Illumina HiSeq X Ten platform. Per the authors' processing: Cutadapt removed reads without multiplex PCR primers, PEAR merged read pairs, and MiXCR with default settings called CDR3 regions. Repertoire diversity was assessed by Shannon entropy, and clonality was calculated as one minus the Shannon entropy divided by the ln of the count of productive unique sequences. Clonotypes at a frequency of at least 0.5% were defined as dominant or high-frequency T-cell clones. TCRdb's own reprocessing of the public reads used fastp at Q25 and MiXCR and kept productive beta chains. Each CDR3 protein appears once, grouped with its most common genes and DNA. TCRdb assigned the V and J calls; the authors' analysis was not used. The sample data list about 10,000 distinct CDR3 sequences, and under 20% of these were observed just once. Approximately 3.5% of the sample is held by the ten biggest clonotypes.

Points on this clonotype: What antigen it recognizes has not been identified. No base qualities exist here, and no much larger clone lies one base off it.

Here V drops 2 bases and J drops 7 bases, and the junction holds 13 bases not matched to any gene. In the germline V gene, CDR1 corresponds to MRHNA and CDR2 to SNTAGT. Taken from cysteine to phenylalanine, the CDR3 has 17 residues. Solely the CDR3 DNA is kept, with 51 bases framed from the first base. Genomic DNA was extracted from bulk tumor tissue and used as the TCR template, and approximately 600 ng gDNA was amplified per sample. During surgery, several biopsies were collected from each primary tumor and placed as far from one another as possible within the tumor mass. The study cohort was described as untreated, and the patients were newly diagnosed NSCLC cases having curative surgery. The samples came from approximately 14 patients with newly diagnosed non-small cell lung cancer who were having surgery intended to be curative. Two independent pathologists examined the resected tumor masses. Only high-quality DNA and RNA samples were carried forward to sequencing.

Recombination joined TRBV6-4 with TRBJ2-2; a stretch of 7 junction bases matches TRBD2. The sequencing input was lung tumor tissue. This clonotype was obtained from a man aged 40-49 years with non-small cell lung cancer. The DNA reads as follows: TGTGCCAGCAGTGACAGGAGCGGGAATAGGGAATTCGGGGAGCTGTTTTTT. This is translated as CASSDRSGNREFGELFF.